This TCR beta chain appears in the sequencing data of a study of blood T cells in healthy people across ages. The study, taken as a whole, reports: Expanded clonotype shifts may have been confounded, as the donors had an unknown CMV status. Comparison with aged donors showed that long-lived donors had more naive CD4+ cells and higher diversity.

Points on this clonotype: The antigen is undetermined.

A second PCR of about 7 to 11 cycles used a sample-barcoded 5' primer and a J-beta primer mix. TCRdb recomputed calls from the 5' RACE reads with MiXCR, one row per CDR3 protein. The sample carries around 820,000 distinct CDR3 sequences, approximately 25% recorded once. The same sample was also studied in work on T cells of mothers and their children. From that second work: M1S, a second-PCR primer, added sample barcodes and 2-4 random nucleotides.

Source material: blood. The TCR sequence derives from a boy younger than 18 in good health.

The CDR3 sequence is CASRRARGVGEKLFF. CDR3 bases: TGTGCCAGCAGACGAGCCAGGGGTGTAGGAGAAAAACTGTTTTTT. The rearrangement uses TRBV6-5 and TRBJ1-4, with a tentative D call TRBD1 (6 bases). CDR3 size: 15 residues. Germline loops: CDR1 MNHEY, CDR2 SVGAGI. V was clipped by 6 bases and J by 8 bases, with 19 bases between them.